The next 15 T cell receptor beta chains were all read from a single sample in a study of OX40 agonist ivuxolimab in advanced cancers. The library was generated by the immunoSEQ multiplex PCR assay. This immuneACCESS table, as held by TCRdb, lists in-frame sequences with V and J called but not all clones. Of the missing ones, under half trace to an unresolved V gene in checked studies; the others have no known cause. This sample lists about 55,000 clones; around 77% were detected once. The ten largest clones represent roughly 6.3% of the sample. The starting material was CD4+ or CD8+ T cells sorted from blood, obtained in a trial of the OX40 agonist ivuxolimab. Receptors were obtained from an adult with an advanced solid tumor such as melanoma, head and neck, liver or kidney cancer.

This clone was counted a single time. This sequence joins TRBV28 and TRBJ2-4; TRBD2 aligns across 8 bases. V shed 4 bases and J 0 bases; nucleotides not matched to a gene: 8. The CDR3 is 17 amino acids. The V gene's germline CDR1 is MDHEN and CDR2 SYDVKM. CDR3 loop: CASSSPTSGLAKNIQYF. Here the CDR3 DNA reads TGTGCCAGCAGTTCCCCTACTAGCGGACTAGCCAAAAACATTCAGTACTTC.

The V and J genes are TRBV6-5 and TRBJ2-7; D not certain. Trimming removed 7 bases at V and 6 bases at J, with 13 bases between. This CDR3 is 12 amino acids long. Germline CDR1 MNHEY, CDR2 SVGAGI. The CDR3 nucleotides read TGTGCCAGCAACCCCGAGTGGCTCGAGCAGTACTTC. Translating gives CASNPEWLEQYF.

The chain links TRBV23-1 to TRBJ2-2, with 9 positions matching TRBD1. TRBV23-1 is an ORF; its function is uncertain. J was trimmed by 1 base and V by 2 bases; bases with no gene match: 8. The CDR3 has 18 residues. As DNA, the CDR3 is TGCGCCAGCAGTCAACCCCCGGGACAGGGTAAGAACACCGGGGAGCTGTTTTTT. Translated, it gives CASSQPPGQGKNTGELFF.

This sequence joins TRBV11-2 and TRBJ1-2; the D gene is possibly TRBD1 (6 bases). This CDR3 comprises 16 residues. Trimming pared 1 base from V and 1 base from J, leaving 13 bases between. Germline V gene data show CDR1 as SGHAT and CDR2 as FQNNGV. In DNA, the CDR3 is TGTGCCAGCAGCTTAGCCCCCGGGACAAATAACTATGGCTACACCTTC. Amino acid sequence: CASSLAPGTNNYGYTF.

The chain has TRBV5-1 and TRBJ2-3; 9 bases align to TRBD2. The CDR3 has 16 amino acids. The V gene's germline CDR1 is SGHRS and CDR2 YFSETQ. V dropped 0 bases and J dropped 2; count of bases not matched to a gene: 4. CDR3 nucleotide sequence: TGCGCCAGCAGCTTGGGGCTAGCGGGGCTCACAGATACGCAGTATTTT. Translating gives CASSLGLAGLTDTQYF.

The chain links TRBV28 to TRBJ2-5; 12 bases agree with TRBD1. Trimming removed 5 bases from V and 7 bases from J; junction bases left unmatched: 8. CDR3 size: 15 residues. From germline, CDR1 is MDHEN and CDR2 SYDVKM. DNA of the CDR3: TGTGCCAGCAGTCCTCCGGGACAGGGGGCCTGGACCCAGTACTTC. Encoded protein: CASSPPGQGAWTQYF.

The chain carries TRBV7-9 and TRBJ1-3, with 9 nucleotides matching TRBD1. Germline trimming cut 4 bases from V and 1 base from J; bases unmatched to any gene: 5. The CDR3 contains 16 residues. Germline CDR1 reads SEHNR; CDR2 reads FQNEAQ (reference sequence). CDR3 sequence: CASSSPTGGSGNTIYF. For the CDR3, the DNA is TGTGCCAGCAGCTCGCCGACAGGGGGTTCTGGAAACACCATATATTTT.

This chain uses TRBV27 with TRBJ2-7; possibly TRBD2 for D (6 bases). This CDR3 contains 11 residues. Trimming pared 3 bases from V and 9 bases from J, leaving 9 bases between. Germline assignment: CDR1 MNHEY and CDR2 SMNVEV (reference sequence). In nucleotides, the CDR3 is TGTGCCAGCAGTTTGCGGGACGGGCAGTACTTC. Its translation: CASSLRDGQYF.

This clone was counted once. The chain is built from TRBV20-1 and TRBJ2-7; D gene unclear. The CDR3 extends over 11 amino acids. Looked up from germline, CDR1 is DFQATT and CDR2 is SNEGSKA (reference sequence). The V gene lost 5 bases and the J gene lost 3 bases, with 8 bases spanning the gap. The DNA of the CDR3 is TGCAGTGCTGCGAAGGACTACGAGCAGTACTTC. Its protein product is CSAAKDYEQYF.

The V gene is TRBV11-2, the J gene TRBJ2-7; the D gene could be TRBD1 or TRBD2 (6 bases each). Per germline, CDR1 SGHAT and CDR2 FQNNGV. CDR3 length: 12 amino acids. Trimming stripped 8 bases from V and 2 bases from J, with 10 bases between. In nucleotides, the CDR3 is TGTGCCAGCCTGGGGGGCACCTACGAGCAGTACTTC. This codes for CASLGGTYEQYF.

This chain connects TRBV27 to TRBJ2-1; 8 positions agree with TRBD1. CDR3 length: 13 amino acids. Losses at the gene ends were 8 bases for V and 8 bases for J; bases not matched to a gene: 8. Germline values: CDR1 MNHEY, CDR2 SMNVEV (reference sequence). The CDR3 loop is CASGRGTGYEQFF. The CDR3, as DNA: TGTGCCAGCGGGCGAGGGACAGGCTATGAGCAGTTCTTC.

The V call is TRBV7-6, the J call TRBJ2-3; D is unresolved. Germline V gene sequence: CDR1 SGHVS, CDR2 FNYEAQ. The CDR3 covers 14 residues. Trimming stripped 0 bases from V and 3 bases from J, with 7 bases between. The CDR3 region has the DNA TGTGCCAGCAGCTTAGCGCTCCCGACAGATACGCAGTATTTT. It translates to CASSLALPTDTQYF.

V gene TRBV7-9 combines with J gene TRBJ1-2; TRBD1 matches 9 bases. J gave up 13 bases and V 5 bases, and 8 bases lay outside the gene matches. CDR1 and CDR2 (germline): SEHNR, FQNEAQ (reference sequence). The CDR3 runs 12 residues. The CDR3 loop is CASSLYDRGSTF. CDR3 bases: TGTGCCAGCAGCCTGTACGACAGGGGGTCCACCTTC.

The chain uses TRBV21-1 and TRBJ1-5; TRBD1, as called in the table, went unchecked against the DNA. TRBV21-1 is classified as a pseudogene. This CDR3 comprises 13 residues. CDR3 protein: CASSRDRVRSQHF. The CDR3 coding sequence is TGTGCCAGCAGCCGGGACAGGGTCCGGTCCCAGCATTTT.

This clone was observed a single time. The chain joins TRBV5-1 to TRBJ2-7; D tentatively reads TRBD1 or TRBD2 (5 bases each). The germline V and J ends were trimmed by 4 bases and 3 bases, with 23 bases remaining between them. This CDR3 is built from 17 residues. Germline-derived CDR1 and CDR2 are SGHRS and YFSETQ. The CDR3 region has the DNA TGCGCCAGCAGCCCATCTCTCGGGACGGGGAATTTCTACGAGCAGTACTTC. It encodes CASSPSLGTGNFYEQYF.